The entry that follows covers one T cell receptor beta chain sequence. CDR3 length: 14 amino acids. Germline V CDR1 and CDR2: SGHTA, FQGTGA. V trimming: 5 bases; J trimming: 5 bases; junction bases outside the gene matches: 6. Which cohort a participant joined came from the clinical history participants gave. No more than 2 weeks before study entry, exposed participants had met a case of COVID-19. This sample stems from a study of blood T cell repertoires in COVID-19. As for the study in general: Spain, Italy and the United States supplied samples that represented acute and convalescent COVID-19.

As handled by the study authors: The authors estimated nucleated cell counts from reference gene primer amplification. The protocol was immunoSEQ multiplex PCR, while the TCRdb copy is restricted to in-frame clones and leaves out a portion. V and J calls plus clone size are reproduced from that table; the DNA served to infer D and trimming. Here the sample spans 350,000 to 450,000 clones, approximately 91% being singletons. The source of this sequence is a woman aged 40-49 years who had been exposed to COVID-19. Sample: PBMCs or T cells enriched from blood (not recorded which). The chain uses TRBV7-3 and TRBJ1-2; TRBD1 aligns across 9 bases. The CDR3 DNA follows: TGTGCCAGCAGCCCGGACAGGGGTTTTTATGGCTACACCTTC. Translating gives CASSPDRGFYGYTF.